This T cell receptor (beta chain) is from a study of T cell responses to AZD1222 COVID-19 vaccine (dated by TCRdb to about 2021). In the study overall: AZD1222 recipients with second doses at about 4 weeks or about 12 weeks were pooled, because spike-specific TCR depth and breadth did not differ between schedules. TCR sequencing was performed for about 250 trial participants, of whom 200 to 220 were given two doses of AZD1222 and roughly 25 were given two doses of MenACWY control vaccine. Trial participants were enrolled into age subgroups of 18-55, 56-69 and 70-plus years, which contained approximately 150, 30 and 60 TCR-sequenced participants, respectively.

The CDR3 regions of human TCRbeta chains were analyzed by immunosequencing. Per the original workflow: TCRs in the repertoires were matched against a reference library of SARS-CoV-2-specific TCRs that had been generated with the MIRA antigen-specificity platform. Breadth was defined as the fraction of unique TCRs that were SARS-CoV-2-associated, and depth was defined as the fraction of total T cells that were SARS-CoV-2-associated. Using the MIRA data, every spike-specific TCR was mapped to the spike region that the TCR reacted to and assigned to either a CD4 or a CD8 class. Log10-transformed breadth and depth values were compared by one-way ANOVA with Sidak's multiple comparisons tests. Entries here come from immuneACCESS through TCRdb and include only in-frame sequences with V and J called. Some clones fail to appear in such tables; in the studies checked, an unresolved V gene covers under half of the shortfall, and the cause of the remainder is unknown. The V and J calls and the clone size are those of that table, but D and trimming were determined from the DNA. For this sample the table gives 110,000 or so clones, of which approximately 90% were detected only once. The ten biggest clones cover over 15% of the sample.

The sample's time point label is to be understood as: baseline before first vaccination. Vaccinee samples were obtained from the UK trials COV001 and COV002, which included a single-blind randomized controlled phase 2/3 trial of AZD1222 (ChAdOx1 nCoV-19) in healthy adults. Trial participant PBMC samples were collected at day 0 and day 28 after the second dose for TCRbeta chain sequencing. Points the paper makes about the study in general: No day 14 peak-response samples were available, so repertoires were characterized only after the peak T cell response. Vaccine-associated CD4 TCRs spanned the whole spike protein, with dominant responses in regions 160-218 and 743-854. Conclusions about previously exposed vaccinees are limited because only six or seven AZD1222 recipients were SARS-CoV-2 seropositive at baseline. After two AZD1222 doses, both the breadth and the depth of spike-specific TCRs were significantly higher than at day 0 and than in MenACWY recipients. Reportedly, close to half of the unique spike-specific TCRs recognized epitopes lying outside the regions that are mutated in the B.1.351 and B.1.1.7 variants. Participants were mostly white British, with more females than males. The authors suggested clonal diversity may have been underestimated. The 56-69-year group was small, and its depth increase did not reach significance, likely because of low power.

As concerns this clone: What this receptor recognizes is not known. No quality values exist for individual bases; no much larger clone is one base distant.

The origin of this receptor is an adult in good health. The source material was peripheral blood, sampled on day 0 of AZD1222 vaccination.

The CDR3 amino acid sequence is: CASRWGDWNTGELFF. At the DNA level, the sequence is TGCGCCAGCAGATGGGGGGACTGGAACACCGGGGAGCTGTTTTTT. The rearranged segments are TRBV5-1 and TRBJ2-2, and possibly TRBD2, on 6 matching bases. The germline V gene sets CDR1 to SGHRS and CDR2 to YFSETQ. The CDR3, cysteine through phenylalanine, is 15 amino acids long. Only the CDR3 region is kept as DNA, spanning 45 bases read in frame from base 1. The V and J ends are trimmed by 5 bases and 1 base, leaving 12 bases between them.